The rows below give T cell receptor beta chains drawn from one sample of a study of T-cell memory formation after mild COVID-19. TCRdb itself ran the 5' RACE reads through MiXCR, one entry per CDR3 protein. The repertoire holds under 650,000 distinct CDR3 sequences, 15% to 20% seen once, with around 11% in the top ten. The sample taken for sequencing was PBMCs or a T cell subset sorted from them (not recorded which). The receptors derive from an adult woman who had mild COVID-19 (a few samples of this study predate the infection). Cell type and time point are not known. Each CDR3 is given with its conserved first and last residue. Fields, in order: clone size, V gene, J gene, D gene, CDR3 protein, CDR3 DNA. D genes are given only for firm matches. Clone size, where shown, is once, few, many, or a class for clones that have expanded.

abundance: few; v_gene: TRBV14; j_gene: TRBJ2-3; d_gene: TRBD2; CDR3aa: CASSQHGLAGGDTQYF; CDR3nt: TGTGCCAGCAGCCAACATGGACTAGCGGGGGGAGATACGCAGTATTTT
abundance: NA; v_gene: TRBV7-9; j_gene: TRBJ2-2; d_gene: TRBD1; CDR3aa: CALQDRGGTGELFF; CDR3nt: TGTGCCCTACAGGACAGGGGAGGCACCGGGGAGCTGTTTTTT
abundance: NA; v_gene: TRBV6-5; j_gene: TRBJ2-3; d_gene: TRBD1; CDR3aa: CASSYSPTGTDTQYF; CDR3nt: TGTGCCAGCAGTTACTCCCCGACAGGGACAGATACGCAGTATTTT
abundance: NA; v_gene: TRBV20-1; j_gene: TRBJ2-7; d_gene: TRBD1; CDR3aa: CSARGSGTGGYEQYF; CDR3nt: TGCAGTGCTAGAGGATCCGGGACAGGGGGCTACGAGCAGTACTTC
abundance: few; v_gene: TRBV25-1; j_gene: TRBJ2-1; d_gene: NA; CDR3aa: CASSDSGYNEQFF; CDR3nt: TGTGCCAGCAGTGATTCTGGATACAATGAGCAGTTCTTC
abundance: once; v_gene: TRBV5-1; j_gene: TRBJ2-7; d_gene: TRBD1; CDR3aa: CASSLTQGAEQYF; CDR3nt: TGCGCCAGCAGCCTGACACAGGGGGCCGAGCAGTACTTC
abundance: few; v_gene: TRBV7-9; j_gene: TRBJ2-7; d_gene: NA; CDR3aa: CASSLEGLYYEQYF; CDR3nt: TGTGCCAGCAGCTTAGAGGGACTGTACTACGAGCAGTACTTC
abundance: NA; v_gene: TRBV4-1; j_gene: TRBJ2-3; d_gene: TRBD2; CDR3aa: CASSLSGGASDTQYF; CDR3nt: TGCGCCAGCAGCCTAAGCGGGGGGGCCAGTGATACGCAGTATTTT
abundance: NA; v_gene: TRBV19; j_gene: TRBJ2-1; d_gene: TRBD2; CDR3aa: CASSMGSGSINNEQFF; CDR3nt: TGTGCCAGTAGTATGGGAAGCGGGAGTATCAACAATGAGCAGTTCTTC
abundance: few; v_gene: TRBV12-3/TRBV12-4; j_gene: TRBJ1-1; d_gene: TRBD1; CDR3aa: CASRQGQGNTEAFF; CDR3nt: TGTGCCAGCAGACAGGGACAGGGAAACACTGAAGCTTTCTTT
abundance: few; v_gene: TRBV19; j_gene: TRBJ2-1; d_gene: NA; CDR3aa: CASSMSPHNEQFF; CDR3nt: TGTGCCAGTAGTATGTCCCCTCACAATGAGCAGTTCTTC
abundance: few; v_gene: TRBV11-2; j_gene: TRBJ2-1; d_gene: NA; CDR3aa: CASSLGRTNIDNEQFF; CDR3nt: TGTGCCAGCAGCTTAGGGCGGACTAACATCGACAATGAGCAGTTCTTC
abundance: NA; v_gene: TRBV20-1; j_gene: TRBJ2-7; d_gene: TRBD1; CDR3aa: CSAGTGAPYEQYF; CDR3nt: TGCAGTGCTGGGACAGGGGCTCCCTACGAGCAGTACTTC
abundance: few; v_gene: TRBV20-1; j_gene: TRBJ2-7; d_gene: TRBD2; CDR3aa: CSARGTSGRYEQYF; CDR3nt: TGCAGTGCTAGGGGGACTAGCGGGAGGTACGAGCAGTACTTC
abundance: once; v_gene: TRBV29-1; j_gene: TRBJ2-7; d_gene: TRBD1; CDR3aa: CSVEDPGQGPYEQYF; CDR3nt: TGCAGCGTTGAAGACCCGGGACAGGGACCCTACGAGCAGTACTTC
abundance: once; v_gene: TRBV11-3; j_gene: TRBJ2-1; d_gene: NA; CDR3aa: CASSKGGTGDNEQFF; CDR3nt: TGTGCCAGCAGCAAGGGAGGGACAGGTGATAATGAGCAGTTCTTC
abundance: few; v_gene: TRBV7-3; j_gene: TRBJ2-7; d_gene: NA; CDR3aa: CASRQKWGDYEQYF; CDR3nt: TGTGCCAGCAGGCAAAAGTGGGGGGACTACGAGCAGTACTTC
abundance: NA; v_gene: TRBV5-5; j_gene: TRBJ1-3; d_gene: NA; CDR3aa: CASSSPTGRAGNTIYF; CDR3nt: TGTGCCAGCAGCTCACCGACAGGAAGAGCTGGAAACACCATATATTTT
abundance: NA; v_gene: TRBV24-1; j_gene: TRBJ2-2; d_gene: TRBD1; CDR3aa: CATTNGQVNTGELFF; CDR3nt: TGTGCCACCACTAACGGACAGGTTAACACCGGGGAGCTGTTTTTT
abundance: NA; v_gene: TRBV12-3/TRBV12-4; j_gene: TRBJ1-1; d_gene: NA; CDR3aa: CASSHRVMDTEAFF; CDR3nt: TGTGCCAGCAGTCACAGGGTAATGGACACTGAAGCTTTCTTT
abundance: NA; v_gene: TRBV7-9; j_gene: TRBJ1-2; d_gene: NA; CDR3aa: CASSQAGFSNYGYTF; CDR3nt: TGTGCCAGCAGCCAAGCGGGATTCTCGAACTATGGCTACACCTTC
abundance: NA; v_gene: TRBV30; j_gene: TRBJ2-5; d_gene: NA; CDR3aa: CAWSKLVNGETQYF; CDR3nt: TGTGCCTGGAGTAAACTGGTTAATGGGGAGACCCAGTACTTC
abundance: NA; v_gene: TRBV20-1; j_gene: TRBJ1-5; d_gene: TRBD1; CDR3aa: CSASRGQGNQPQHF; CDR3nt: TGCAGTGCTTCTAGGGGACAGGGCAATCAGCCCCAGCATTTT
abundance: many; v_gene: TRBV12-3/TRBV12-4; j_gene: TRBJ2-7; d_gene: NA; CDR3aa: CASSGGYEQYF; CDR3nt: TGTGCCAGCAGTGGGGGTTACGAGCAGTACTTC
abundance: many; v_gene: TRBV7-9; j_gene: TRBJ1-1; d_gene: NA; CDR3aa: CASSLGGVTEAFF; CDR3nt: TGTGCCAGCAGCTTAGGCGGGGTCACTGAAGCTTTCTTT
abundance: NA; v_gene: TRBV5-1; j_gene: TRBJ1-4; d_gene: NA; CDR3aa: CASSLWGTNEKLFF; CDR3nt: TGCGCCAGCAGCTTGTGGGGGACTAATGAAAAACTGTTTTTT
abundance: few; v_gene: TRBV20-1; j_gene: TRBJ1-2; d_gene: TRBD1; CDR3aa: CSARDRVRQGINYGYTF; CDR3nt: TGCAGTGCTAGAGATCGCGTCAGACAGGGCATTAACTATGGCTACACCTTC
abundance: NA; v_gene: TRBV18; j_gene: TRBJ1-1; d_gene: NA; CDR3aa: CASSRLQHGEGAFF; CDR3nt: TGTGCCAGCTCACGTCTACAACACGGGGAGGGCGCTTTCTTT
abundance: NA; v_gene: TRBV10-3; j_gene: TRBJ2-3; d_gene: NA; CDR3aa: CAIGGGTDTQYF; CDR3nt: TGTGCCATCGGGGGAGGCACAGATACGCAGTATTTT
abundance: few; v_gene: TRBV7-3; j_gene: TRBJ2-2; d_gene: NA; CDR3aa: CASRPGGPNTGELFF; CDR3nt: TGTGCCAGCAGACCCGGGGGCCCGAACACCGGGGAGCTGTTTTTT
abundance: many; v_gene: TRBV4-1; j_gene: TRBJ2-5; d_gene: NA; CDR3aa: CASRLGASETQYF; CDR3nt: TGCGCCAGCAGGCTCGGGGCGTCCGAGACCCAGTACTTC
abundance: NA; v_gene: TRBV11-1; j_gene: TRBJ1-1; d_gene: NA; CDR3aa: CASSLRGNNLGNTEAFF; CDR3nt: TGTGCCAGCAGCTTAAGGGGGAACAACCTGGGTAACACTGAAGCTTTCTTT
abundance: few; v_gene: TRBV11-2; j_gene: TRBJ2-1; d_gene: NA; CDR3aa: CASSLDPTPPVREQFF; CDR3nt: TGTGCCAGCAGCTTAGATCCGACTCCTCCTGTGCGGGAGCAGTTCTTC
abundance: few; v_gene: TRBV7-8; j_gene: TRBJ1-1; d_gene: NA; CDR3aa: CASSLGAYTEAFF; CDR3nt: TGTGCCAGCAGCTTAGGGGCCTACACTGAAGCTTTCTTT
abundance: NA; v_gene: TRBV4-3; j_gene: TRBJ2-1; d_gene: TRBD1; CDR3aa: CASSMDRANEQFF; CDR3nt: TGCGCCAGCAGCATGGACAGGGCCAATGAGCAGTTCTTC
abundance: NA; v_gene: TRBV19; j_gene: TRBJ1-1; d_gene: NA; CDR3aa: CASSLAGGAPTEAFF; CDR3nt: TGTGCCAGTAGTCTTGCGGGGGGAGCGCCCACTGAAGCTTTCTTT
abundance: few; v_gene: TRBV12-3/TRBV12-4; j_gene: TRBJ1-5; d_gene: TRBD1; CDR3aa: CASSRDRGEAQHF; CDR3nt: TGTGCCAGCAGTCGGGACAGGGGGGAGGCCCAGCATTTT
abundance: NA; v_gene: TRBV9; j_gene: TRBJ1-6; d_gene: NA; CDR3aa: CASSVDPNRGENSPLHF; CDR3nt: TGTGCCAGCAGCGTAGACCCCAATCGGGGGGAAAATTCACCCCTCCACTTT
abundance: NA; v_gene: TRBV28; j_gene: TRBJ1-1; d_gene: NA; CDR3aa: CASSPLEGQGAEAFF; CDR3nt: TGTGCCAGCAGTCCCCTTGAGGGGCAGGGCGCTGAAGCTTTCTTT
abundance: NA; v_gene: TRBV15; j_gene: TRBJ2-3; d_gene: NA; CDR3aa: CATSRGVTEITDTQYF; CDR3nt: TGTGCCACCAGCAGAGGGGTGACGGAAATCACAGATACGCAGTATTTT
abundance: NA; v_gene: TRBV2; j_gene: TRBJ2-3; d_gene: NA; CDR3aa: CASSAARGSTDTQYF; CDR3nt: TGTGCCAGCAGTGCGGCACGCGGTAGCACAGATACGCAGTATTTT
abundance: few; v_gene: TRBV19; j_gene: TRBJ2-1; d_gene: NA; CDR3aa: CASSIFRGSDEQFF; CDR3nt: TGTGCCAGTAGTATATTTCGGGGGAGCGATGAGCAGTTCTTC
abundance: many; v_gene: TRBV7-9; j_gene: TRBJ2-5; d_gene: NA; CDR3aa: CASSSPSGLSQETQYF; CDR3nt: TGTGCCAGCAGCTCGCCGTCTGGACTATCTCAAGAGACCCAGTACTTC
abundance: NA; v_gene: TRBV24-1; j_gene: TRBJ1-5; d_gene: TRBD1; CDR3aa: CATSDRDRGSNQPQHF; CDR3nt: TGTGCCACCAGTGACCGTGACAGGGGTAGCAATCAGCCCCAGCATTTT
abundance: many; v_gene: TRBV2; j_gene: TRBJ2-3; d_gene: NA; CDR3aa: CASSSGFTDTQYF; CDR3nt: TGTGCCAGCAGTAGCGGGTTCACAGATACGCAGTATTTT
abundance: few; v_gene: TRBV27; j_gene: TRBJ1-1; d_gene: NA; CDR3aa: CASSLRDGRRAFF; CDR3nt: TGTGCCAGCAGTCTCAGGGATGGACGGCGAGCTTTCTTT
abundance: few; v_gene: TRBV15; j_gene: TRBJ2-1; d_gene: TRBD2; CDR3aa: CATSRSSGENYNEQFF; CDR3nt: TGTGCCACCAGCAGATCTAGCGGGGAGAACTACAATGAGCAGTTCTTC
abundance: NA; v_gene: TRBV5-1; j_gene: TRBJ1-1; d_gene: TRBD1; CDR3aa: CASSLQGQTSIGFGTEAFF; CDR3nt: TGCGCCAGCAGCTTACAGGGGCAGACCAGTATAGGGTTTGGCACTGAAGCTTTCTTT
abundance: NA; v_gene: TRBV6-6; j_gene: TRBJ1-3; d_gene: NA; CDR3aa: CASSRQAAPGNTIYF; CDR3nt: TGTGCCAGCAGCCGACAGGCCGCCCCGGGAAACACCATATATTTT
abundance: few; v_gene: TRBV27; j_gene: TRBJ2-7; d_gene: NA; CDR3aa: CASSFGGTEQYF; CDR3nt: TGTGCCAGCAGTTTTGGGGGTACCGAGCAGTACTTC
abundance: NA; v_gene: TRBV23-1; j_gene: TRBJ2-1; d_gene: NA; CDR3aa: CADPDTEGGGDEQFF; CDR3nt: TGCGCCGACCCGGACACGGAGGGGGGTGGCGATGAGCAGTTCTTC